This T cell receptor beta chain was captured by sequencing in a study of metastatic and nonmetastatic thyroid tumors. Before thyroid surgery, none of the patients had received any treatment. With MiXCR, TCRdb reprocessed the PCR reads. This sample has about 40,000 clones, with approximately 10% found just once. This CDR3 region has 12 residues. Germline V CDR1 and CDR2: MDHEN, SYDVKM. The V end lost 2 bases, the J end lost 1 base, and 2 bases lay between the germline ends. This clone has a count of ten or more. The clonotype was recovered from a female donor with papillary thyroid cancer or a benign thyroid nodule (not recorded which). Some clones in this sample may be carry-over from other donors' samples. The chain links TRBV28 to TRBJ2-5; no firm D call. Sequencing was performed on blood. The DNA for the CDR3 is TGTGCCAGCAGTTTAATCCAAGAGACCCAGTACTTC. This translates into CASSLIQETQYF. The full variable domain, in which reference TRBV28 and TRBJ2-5 provide the parts outside the CDR3, is DVKVTQSSRYLVKRTGEKVFLECVQDMDHENMFWYRQDPGLGLRLIYFSYDVKMKEKGDIPEGYSVSREKKERFSLILESASTNQTSMYLCASSLIQETQYFGPGTRLLVL.